Below, 25 T cell receptor beta chains from the same sample are listed, as sequenced in a study of tissue T cells after allogeneic stem cell transplantation. Clones were sequenced by immunoSEQ multiplex PCR, and TCRdb holds only the in-frame ones, with some missing. The table has tens of thousands of clones, 73% seen once. The specimen comprised tissue from the ileum, sampled at autopsy. Receptor source: an older female donor with lung cancer.

This rearrangement joins TRBV24-1 to TRBJ2-7; 11 nucleotides align to TRBD2. Germline assignment: CDR1 KGHDR and CDR2 SFDVKD. This CDR3 is 14 amino acids long. V lost 7 bases to trimming and J lost 3 bases; unmatched junction nucleotides: 4. The chain's CDR3 is CATSLGTSGYEQYF. Written as DNA, the CDR3 is TGTGCCACCAGCCTCGGGACTAGCGGCTACGAGCAGTACTTC.

Within the sample, this clone is medium-sized. The chain joins TRBV2 to TRBJ1-5, with D possibly matching TRBD1 (6 bases). CDR3 size: 15 residues. Germline V lookup: CDR1 SNHLY, CDR2 FYNNEI. V was cut by 2 bases and J by 4 bases, with 12 bases left in between. CDR3 residues: CASSELRGVNQPQHF. CDR3 sequence (DNA): TGTGCCAGCAGTGAACTAAGGGGGGTTAATCAGCCCCAGCATTTT.

This chain joins TRBV7-8 and TRBJ2-2; perhaps TRBD1 as D (6 bases). The V end lost 10 bases, the J end lost 1 base, and 10 bases lay between the germline ends. The CDR3 runs to 13 residues. The germline V gene has CDR1 SGHVS and CDR2 FQNEAQ. The CDR3 DNA is TGTGCCATTGCGACAGGGAACACCGGGGAGCTGTTTTTT. As protein: CAIATGNTGELFF.

This clone was seen more than once but under ten times. The CDR3 bases are TGTGCCAGCAGAGTGGCGGGTGCCTCCTACAATGAGCAGTTCTTC. Protein: CASRVAGASYNEQFF. This chain uses TRBV2 with TRBJ2-1, with a tentative D call TRBD2 (5 bases). CDR3 length equals 15 residues. Trimming left V 6 bases short and J 0 bases short, with 12 bases between. Germline V gene data show CDR1 as SNHLY and CDR2 as FYNNEI.

The chain recombines TRBV19 with TRBJ1-2; D is unresolved. V gave up 4 bases and J gave up 9 bases, with 21 bases separating them. Germline-derived CDR1 and CDR2 are LNHDA and SQIVND (reference sequence). There are 15 residues in the CDR3. CDR3 residues: CASSTIKGHTMSYTF. In DNA form, the CDR3 reads TGTGCCAGTAGTACAATCAAGGGTCACACTATGAGCTACACCTTC.

The J gene is TRBJ1-1, the V gene TRBV7-2; TRBD1 might be the D (5 bases). The ends were cut back, 2 bases at V and 4 bases at J, with 14 bases in the middle. Germline loops: CDR1 SGHTA, CDR2 FQGNSA. The CDR3 runs 15 residues. This chain's CDR3 is CASSLSGRGVTEAFF. CDR3 DNA: TGTGCCAGCAGCTTAAGTGGCAGAGGGGTCACTGAAGCTTTCTTT.

The chain recombines TRBV4-2 with TRBJ2-3; 7 bases agree with TRBD2. This CDR3 has 14 amino acids. Trimming at V came to 1 base and at J to 6 bases, leaving 4 bases not matched to a gene. CDR1 and CDR2 (germline): LGHNA, YNFKEQ. CDR3 protein: CASSQAREADTQYF. CDR3 nucleotides: TGTGCCAGCAGCCAAGCCCGGGAGGCGGATACGCAGTATTTT.

This clone occurred once. This chain joins TRBV6-6 and TRBJ1-5, with 7 bases matching TRBD1. The ends lost 5 bases at V and 0 bases at J; junction bases unmatched: 10. The CDR3 consists of 17 residues. Per the germline V gene, CDR1 is MNHNY and CDR2 is SVGAGI (reference sequence). CDR3 sequence reads: CASSPGTAIFSNQPQHF. The CDR3 DNA reads as TGTGCCAGCAGTCCCGGGACAGCAATCTTTAGCAATCAGCCCCAGCATTTT.

The chain joins TRBV11-2 to TRBJ2-1, with a weak D call TRBD2 (6 bases). Looked up from germline, CDR1 is SGHAT and CDR2 is FQNNGV. The V and J ends lost 1 base and 10 bases respectively, with 11 bases between them. The CDR3 contains 13 residues. CDR3 sequence reads: CASSLGPRGEQFF. CDR3 in DNA: TGTGCCAGCAGCTTAGGCCCTCGGGGGGAGCAGTTCTTC.

CDR3: CASSFVGMDAFF. CDR3 nucleotides: TGCGCCAGCAGCTTTGTGGGGATGGACGCTTTCTTT. This chain joins TRBV5-1 and TRBJ1-1; D gene ambiguous. V was shortened by 2 bases and J by 11 bases, with 13 bases between the two germline ends. The CDR3 covers 12 residues. CDR1 and CDR2 (germline): SGHRS, YFSETQ.

CDR3 loop: CASSSLGRSPLHF. The CDR3 DNA is TGTGCCAGCAGTTCTCTCGGGCGATCCCCTCTCCACTTT. The chain has TRBV12-3 or TRBV12-4 and TRBJ1-6; D is ambiguous. The CDR3 has 13 residues. V was clipped by 4 bases and J by 16 bases, with 17 bases between them.

This clone appeared a single time. This chain connects TRBV4-2 to TRBJ2-3, with no clear D. The CDR3 consists of 15 residues. V lost 1 base, J lost 1 base, and 9 bases lay in between. Looked up from germline, CDR1 is LGHNA and CDR2 is YNFKEQ. CDR3 region: CASSQAARRTDTQYF. The CDR3 DNA is TGTGCCAGCAGCCAAGCGGCGAGACGCACAGATACGCAGTATTTT.

The CDR3 nucleotides are TGTGCCAGCAGCCCCGGGGGGCATAACACAGATACGCAGTATTTT. This sequence encodes CASSPGGHNTDTQYF. The J gene is TRBJ2-3, the V gene TRBV13; possible D gene TRBD2, 7 bases. CDR3 length: 15 amino acids. Germline V lookup: CDR1 PRHDT, CDR2 FYEKMQ (reference sequence). Deletions cut 5 bases from V and 2 bases from J, with 14 bases between.

This clone was observed a handful of times. V gene TRBV7-3 combines with J gene TRBJ1-5, with D unclear. Trimming took 1 base from V and 3 from J, leaving 4 bases between them. The CDR3 spans 13 residues. The germline gives CDR1 SGHTA, CDR2 FQGTGA. The CDR3 spells CASSLNANQPQHF. The CDR3 DNA sequence: TGTGCCAGCAGCTTAAATGCCAATCAGCCCCAGCATTTT.

The chain employs TRBV7-3 and TRBJ2-3, with D possibly matching TRBD2 (6 bases). Trimming took off 1 base at V and 2 bases at J, with 16 bases between the two ends. Germline CDR1 is SGHTA and CDR2 is FQGTGA. The CDR3 length is 17 residues. CDR3 sequence: CASSLKTLASDTDTQYF. The CDR3 nucleotides read TGTGCCAGCAGCTTAAAGACTCTAGCGAGTGACACAGATACGCAGTATTTT. The variable domain in full, with the rest retrieved from reference TRBV7-3 and TRBJ2-3, is GAGVSQTPSNKVTEKGKYVELRCDPISGHTALYWYRQSLGQGPEFLIYFQGTGAADDSGLPNDRFFAVRPEGSVSTLKIQRTERGDSAVYLCASSLKTLASDTDTQYFGPGTRLTVL.

The rearrangement joins TRBV5-4 to TRBJ2-7; D may be TRBD2 (5 bases). The CDR3 length is 15 residues. Trimming cost V 3 bases and J 2 bases, with 15 bases left between them. Germline-derived CDR1 and CDR2 are SGHNT and YYREEE (reference sequence). CDR3 DNA: TGTGCCAGCAGCTCGCCGGGCCGACTAACCTACGAGCAGTACTTC. Its protein is CASSSPGRLTYEQYF.

J is TRBJ2-5 and V is TRBV7-9, with D perhaps being TRBD1 or TRBD2 (6 bases each). The CDR3 is 14 residues long. The V gene's germline CDR1 is SEHNR and CDR2 FQNEAQ (reference sequence). The V end lost 5 bases, the J end lost 1 base, and 11 bases lay between the germline ends. CDR3 nucleotides: TGTGCCAGCAGCCTAGGGGGGCGCCAAGAGACCCAGTACTTC. Its translation is CASSLGGRQETQYF. Full variable domain (missing parts from reference TRBV7-9 and TRBJ2-5): DTGVSQNPRHKITKRGQNVTFRCDPISEHNRLYWYRQTLGQGPEFLTYFQNEAQLEKSRLLSDRFSAERPKGSFSTLEIQRTEQGDSAMYLCASSLGGRQETQYFGPGTRLLVL.

V gene TRBV6-1 combines with J gene TRBJ2-1; the D gene is possibly TRBD2 (6 bases). Germline loops: CDR1 MNHNS, CDR2 SASEGT. CDR3 length: 14 residues. V dropped 2 bases and J dropped 9 bases, with 14 bases sitting between them. For the CDR3, the DNA is TGTGCCAGCAGTGAAATTCAAGGGAGGATTGAGCAGTTCTTC. Protein: CASSEIQGRIEQFF.

J is TRBJ1-1 and V is TRBV4-3; TRBD1 is a possible D gene (6 bases). The length of the CDR3 is 15 residues. Trimming cost V 5 bases and J 0 bases, with 13 bases left between them. CDR1 and CDR2 from the germline V gene are LGHNA and YSLEER. The CDR3, as DNA: TGCGCCAGCAGCATCTCGGACAGCCTGAACACTGAAGCTTTCTTT. Its protein is CASSISDSLNTEAFF.

The chain carries TRBV7-8 and TRBJ1-5; a weak D match, TRBD1 (6 bases). This CDR3 comprises 13 residues. The ends were cut back, 6 bases at V and 7 bases at J, with 13 bases in the middle. Germline-derived CDR1 and CDR2 are SGHVS and FQNEAQ. The CDR3 loop is CASRGGREQPQHF. The CDR3 coding sequence is TGTGCCAGCAGAGGGGGACGGGAGCAGCCCCAGCATTTT.

The chain links TRBV6-5 to TRBJ2-1; no clear D. There are 12 residues in the CDR3. V lost 6 bases and J 6 bases, leaving 9 bases between the germline ends. Per the germline V gene, CDR1 is MNHEY and CDR2 is SVGAGI. CDR3 residues: CASSRLGNEQFF. The CDR3 nucleotides read TGTGCCAGCAGCCGACTGGGCAATGAGCAGTTCTTC.

The CDR3 coding sequence is TGTGCCAGCAGCTCGAATCAGGACAGGTTTGATGGCTACACCTTC. Its translation is CASSSNQDRFDGYTF. V usage is TRBV5-4 and J usage is TRBJ1-2, with 7 bases identical to TRBD1. V dropped 3 bases and J dropped 6; count of bases not matched to a gene: 11. This CDR3 has 15 amino acids. Germline V gives CDR1 SGHNT, CDR2 YYREEE (reference sequence).

CDR3: CAISAGGHSNQPQHF. The CDR3 DNA reads TGTGCCATCAGCGCCGGGGGGCATAGCAATCAGCCCCAGCATTTT. The chain couples TRBV10-3 to TRBJ1-5, with D tentatively TRBD1 (6 bases). CDR3 length: 15 residues. Germline CDR1 ENHRY, CDR2 SYGVKD. Trimming removed 6 bases at V and 0 bases at J, with 12 bases between.

In nucleotides, the CDR3 is TGTGCCAGCAGCGACGTAGGGATCACTGAAGCTTTCTTT. Its translation is CASSDVGITEAFF. The chain recombines TRBV11-3 with TRBJ1-1, with no clear D. Per the germline V gene, CDR1 is SGHNT and CDR2 is YENEEA. Between the trimmed V and J ends, which lost 5 bases and 4 bases, there was a span of 11 bases. This CDR3 is 13 amino acids long.

V usage is TRBV7-3 and J usage is TRBJ2-5; D tentatively reads TRBD1 or TRBD2 (5 bases each). Trimming left V 4 bases short and J 5 bases short, with 17 bases between. Germline CDR1 SGHTA, CDR2 FQGTGA. The CDR3 length is 15 residues. CDR3 bases: TGTGCCAGCAGCTCCACCGGGACCTGGGGGGAGACCCAGTACTTC. This translates into CASSSTGTWGETQYF.